One T cell receptor beta chain is described in this entry. Its antigen is as yet unknown. J was trimmed by 2 bases and V by 11 bases; bases with no gene match: 6. The CDR3 extends over 15 amino acids. Clones were sequenced by immunoSEQ multiplex PCR, and TCRdb holds only the in-frame ones, with some missing. The sample has 1.4 million to 1.5 million clones; roughly 96% are singletons. This sample is part of a study of shared clonotypes between healthy human individuals. For the study at large: CD4 naive and memory got three plates each, CD8 naive two, CD8 memory one. Study observations and caveats: Rarefaction showed sorted-subset sequencing was incomplete despite large depth. Naive subsets typically showed greater estimated richness than memory subsets. Relative to their counterparts shared across all four donors, non-shared clonotypes exhibited diminished generation probabilities.

This sequence originates from a man aged 25 to 45 in good health. V and J are TRBV23-1 and TRBJ2-3; 14 nucleotides agree with TRBD2. TRBV23-1 is flagged as an ORF with uncertain function. Material: naive CD4+ T cells sorted from blood. Indicated subset: CD45RA+ positively selected. Here the CDR3 reads CAGTSGGTTTDTQYF. Written as DNA, the CDR3 is TGCGCCGGGACTAGCGGGGGCACCACCACAGATACGCAGTATTTT.